Listed here are 32 T cell receptor beta chains from one sample, sequenced in a study of T cell responses to AZD1222 COVID-19 vaccine. Method: immunoSEQ multiplex PCR; TCRdb's copy keeps in-frame clones and lacks some. In the table there are roughly 140,000 clones, roughly 91% of which are singletons. The sequenced sample was peripheral blood, obtained on day 0 of AZD1222 vaccination. The receptors shown here come from an adult in good health.

This clone has a handful of counts. The chain uses TRBV5-6 and TRBJ1-1, with D possibly TRBD1 on 6 matching bases. V lost 4 bases to trimming and J lost 4 bases, with 11 bases between them. The CDR3 is 13 amino acids. Germline V gives CDR1 SGHDT, CDR2 YYEEEE. CDR3 DNA: TGTGCCAGCAGCGGACAGCATCCCACTGAAGCTTTCTTT. It yields the protein CASSGQHPTEAFF.

V gene TRBV5-6 combines with J gene TRBJ2-3, with TRBD1 as a possible D gene (6 bases). Germline-derived CDR1 and CDR2 are SGHDT and YYEEEE. V dropped 0 bases and J dropped 0 bases, with 11 bases sitting between them. The CDR3 is 16 residues long. CDR3 protein: CASSLVRTASTDTQYF. The CDR3 region has the DNA TGTGCCAGCAGCTTGGTCCGGACAGCTAGCACAGATACGCAGTATTTT.

The chain joins TRBV7-2 to TRBJ1-1; 9 nucleotides agree with TRBD1. Germline V gives CDR1 SGHTA, CDR2 FQGNSA. The J segment lost 1 base and the V segment lost 4 bases, leaving 7 bases of the junction unmatched. The CDR3 has 16 residues. The CDR3 protein is CASSSKTGGENTEAFF. In DNA form, the CDR3 reads TGTGCCAGCAGCTCGAAGACAGGGGGTGAGAACACTGAAGCTTTCTTT. The whole variable domain, remainder taken from reference TRBV7-2 and TRBJ1-1, is GAGVSQSPSNKVTEKGKDVELRCDPISGHTALYWYRQSLGQGLEFLIYFQGNSAPDKSGLPSDRFSAERTGGSVSTLTIQRTQQEDSAVYLCASSSKTGGENTEAFFGQGTRLTVV.

The rearrangement joins TRBV6-1 to TRBJ1-1; TRBD1 agrees at 7 bases. This CDR3 spans 15 amino acids. V was clipped by 5 bases and J by 0 bases; unmatched bases: 6. Germline V gene data show CDR1 as MNHNS and CDR2 as SASEGT. CDR3 residues: CASSSTTGMNTEAFF. The CDR3 nucleotides are TGTGCCAGCAGTTCGACGACAGGGATGAACACTGAAGCTTTCTTT.

The rearrangement joins TRBV9 to TRBJ1-1, with a possible D match to TRBD1 (5 bases). Deletions cut 4 bases from V and 1 base from J, with 11 bases between. The CDR3 extends over 14 amino acids. Germline assignment: CDR1 SGDLS and CDR2 YYNGEE. The DNA of the CDR3 is TGTGCCAGCAGCTACACCACAGGGAACACTGAAGCTTTCTTT. This codes for CASSYTTGNTEAFF.

This clone was found once. The CDR3 reads CATKPLGQIEEKLFF. Written as DNA, the CDR3 is TGTGCCACCAAACCCCTCGGACAGATAGAGGAAAAACTGTTTTTT. This chain connects TRBV27 to TRBJ1-4, with D perhaps matching TRBD1 (6 bases). Germline CDR1 reads MNHEY; CDR2 reads SMNVEV (reference sequence). This CDR3 spans 15 amino acids. Trimming removed 10 bases from V and 8 bases from J, with 23 bases in between.

J is TRBJ2-7 and V is TRBV2; TRBD2 matches at 13 bases. Germline CDR1 is SNHLY and CDR2 is FYNNEI. The CDR3 consists of 14 residues. V was clipped by 5 bases and J by 5 bases; unmatched bases: 3. CDR3 amino acids: CASSYGLAGDEQYF. CDR3 sequence (DNA): TGTGCCAGCAGTTACGGACTAGCGGGGGACGAGCAGTACTTC.

The CDR3 nucleotides are TGTGCCAGCAGGCGGACAGGGGTGATGGATCAGCCCCAGCATTTT. Its translation is CASRRTGVMDQPQHF. The chain recombines TRBV27 with TRBJ1-5; 9 bases map to TRBD1. V was clipped by 6 bases and J by 5 bases; unmatched bases: 8. The germline gives CDR1 MNHEY, CDR2 SMNVEV (reference sequence). The CDR3 length is 15 residues.

V usage is TRBV3-1 (or the pseudogene TRBV3-2) and J usage is TRBJ2-3; D perhaps matches TRBD2 (5 bases). V was trimmed by 1 base and J by 3 bases, leaving 8 bases between them. The CDR3 runs to 14 residues. The germline V gene has CDR1 LGHDT and CDR2 YNNKEL (reference sequence). The CDR3 nucleotides read TGTGCCAGCAGCCAAGCGGGAAGGACAGATACGCAGTATTTT. This encodes CASSQAGRTDTQYF.

The chain recombines TRBV4-1 with TRBJ2-2, with 14 bases aligning to TRBD2. Germline lookup yields CDR1 MGHRA and CDR2 YSYEKL. The CDR3 is 20 residues long. Trimming removed 3 bases from V and 8 bases from J; junction bases left unmatched: 17. CDR3 in DNA: TGCGCCAGCAGCCAGACGACTAGCGGGAGGGCCTTTAAGTGGTTAGGGGAGCTGTTTTTT. It specifies CASSQTTSGRAFKWLGELFF.

Worth noting for this clone: A junction boundary mismatches the germline segment, possibly from a read error. This chain uses TRBV7-7 with TRBJ1-1, with unresolved D. Germline-derived CDR1 and CDR2 are SSHAT and FNYEAQ (reference sequence). This CDR3 region has 12 residues. DNA for the CDR3: TGTGCTAGCAGCCCCCTAGGGATCGGAGCTTTCTTT. Residues: CASSPLGIGAFF.

This clone appeared once. The chain is built from TRBV21-1 and TRBJ2-3; TRBD2 is taken as the D call from the table, unchecked against the DNA. TRBV21-1 is a recognized pseudogene. This CDR3 region has 15 residues. CDR3 region: CASSKGSAGKDPQYF. The CDR3 nucleotides are TGTGCCAGCAGCAAAGGGTCAGCGGGAAAGGATCCGCAGTATTTT.

The chain carries TRBV7-6 and TRBJ1-1, with D tentatively TRBD1 (5 bases). V lost 1 base and J lost 0, with 9 bases in between. The CDR3 spans 15 residues. CDR1 and CDR2 (germline): SGHVS, FNYEAQ. CDR3 coding DNA: TGTGCCAGCAGCTTAGGGCGGGGGGTGAACACTGAAGCTTTCTTT. It yields the protein CASSLGRGVNTEAFF.

This chain connects TRBV6-5 to TRBJ1-1; D may be TRBD1 (5 bases). V dropped 7 bases and J dropped 2 bases, with 11 bases sitting between them. Germline V gene sequence: CDR1 MNHEY, CDR2 SVGAGI. This CDR3 has 13 residues. The CDR3 reads CASTRGANTEAFF. The CDR3 bases are TGTGCCAGCACAAGGGGCGCAAACACTGAAGCTTTCTTT.

The J gene is TRBJ1-1, the V gene TRBV5-1; tentatively, D is TRBD1 (5 bases). The germline CDR1 and CDR2 sequences are SGHRS and YFSETQ. The CDR3 runs 13 residues. The germline V and J ends were trimmed by 3 bases and 4 bases, with 10 bases remaining between them. CDR3 region: CASSSLGVTEAFF. CDR3 nucleotides: TGCGCCAGCAGCTCCTTGGGGGTCACTGAAGCTTTCTTT.

The chain couples TRBV4-2 to TRBJ1-6; a possible D gene is TRBD1 (5 bases). The V end lost 4 bases, the J end lost 3 bases, and 10 bases lay between the germline ends. Germline CDR1 and CDR2: LGHNA and YNFKEQ. The CDR3 has 15 residues. The DNA of the CDR3 is TGTGCCAGCAGCCCCCGACAGAACTATAATTCACCCCTCCACTTT. It codes for CASSPRQNYNSPLHF.

The J gene is TRBJ1-1, the V gene TRBV9; 9 nucleotides align to TRBD1. The CDR3 has 16 residues. Losses at the gene ends were 3 bases for V and 1 base for J; bases not matched to a gene: 7. The germline V gene encodes CDR1 SGDLS and CDR2 YYNGEE. The CDR3 DNA follows: TGTGCCAGCAGCGCGGACAGGGGCAGGAGGAACACTGAAGCTTTCTTT. Protein product: CASSADRGRRNTEAFF.

The rearrangement uses TRBV27 and TRBJ1-6; 9 bases are a match to TRBD1. V dropped 4 bases and J dropped 9; count of bases not matched to a gene: 10. Germline loops: CDR1 MNHEY, CDR2 SMNVEV (reference sequence). The CDR3 contains 16 residues. The CDR3 DNA reads as TGTGCCAGCAGTTCCATCTTCCCGGGACAGGGTTCACCCCTCCACTTT. This translates into CASSSIFPGQGSPLHF.

The CDR3 loop is CASLDQMGTGETNYGYTF. In DNA form, the CDR3 reads TGTGCCAGCCTCGACCAGATGGGTACAGGGGAAACCAACTATGGCTACACCTTC. V usage is TRBV11-3 and J usage is TRBJ1-2, with 7 bases fitting TRBD1. This CDR3 spans 18 amino acids. V gave up 8 bases and J gave up 2 bases; unmatched junction bases: 20. The germline gives CDR1 SGHNT, CDR2 YENEEA.

V and J are TRBV5-1 and TRBJ1-1; 7 bases map to TRBD1. Germline V gene lookup returns CDR1 SGHRS and CDR2 YFSETQ. The CDR3 extends over 15 amino acids. With 2 bases clipped from V and 4 bases from J, the junction kept 8 bases outside the gene matches. The CDR3: CASSFYRGAGTEAFF. In DNA, the CDR3 is TGCGCCAGCAGCTTTTACAGGGGCGCTGGCACTGAAGCTTTCTTT.

This sequence joins TRBV5-1 and TRBJ1-2, with 7 bases fitting TRBD1. Trimming cost V 4 bases and J 1 base; bases outside gene matches: 7. The germline V gene encodes CDR1 SGHRS and CDR2 YFSETQ. This CDR3 has 15 residues. CDR3 sequence: CASSLGTDINYGYTF. As DNA, the CDR3 is TGCGCCAGCAGCCTAGGGACAGATATTAACTATGGCTACACCTTC. Combining the CDR3 with reference TRBV5-1 and TRBJ1-2 gives the whole variable domain KAGVTQTPRYLIKTRGQQVTLSCSPISGHRSVSWYQQTPGQGLQFLFEYFSETQRNKGNFPGRFSGRQFSNSRSEMNVSTLELGDSALYLCASSLGTDINYGYTFGSGTRLTVV.

The chain is built from TRBV27 and TRBJ1-1, with TRBD1 matching 7 bases. This CDR3 comprises 13 residues. Per germline, CDR1 MNHEY and CDR2 SMNVEV (reference sequence). V was pared by 4 bases and J by 4 bases, with 3 bases of the junction left unmatched. CDR3 region: CASSYRGATEAFF. In DNA, the CDR3 is TGTGCCAGCAGTTACAGGGGAGCCACTGAAGCTTTCTTT.

V gene TRBV6-5 combines with J gene TRBJ1-1, with 7 bases fitting TRBD1. J was trimmed by 5 bases and V by 6 bases; bases with no gene match: 12. The CDR3 is made up of 15 amino acids. CDR1 is MNHEY and CDR2 is SVGAGI in the germline V gene. This chain's CDR3 is CASRRDRFPGTEAFF. The CDR3 coding sequence is TGTGCCAGCAGACGGGACAGATTCCCGGGAACTGAAGCTTTCTTT.

The V gene is TRBV5-1, the J gene TRBJ1-1; TRBD1 agrees at 8 bases. V lost 7 bases to trimming and J lost 3 bases; unmatched junction nucleotides: 8. Per germline, CDR1 SGHRS and CDR2 YFSETQ. There are 14 residues in the CDR3. CDR3 protein: CASRKTGGDTEAFF. The CDR3, as DNA: TGCGCCAGCCGCAAAACAGGGGGGGACACTGAAGCTTTCTTT.

V gene TRBV3-1 (or the pseudogene TRBV3-2) combines with J gene TRBJ2-7, with D perhaps assigned TRBD1 or TRBD2 (7 bases each). The V end lost 1 base, the J end lost 5 bases, and 18 bases lay between the germline ends. CDR3 size: 16 residues. CDR1 is LGHDT, CDR2 YNNKEL, per germline (reference sequence). CDR3 sequence: CASSQGSWEGANEQYF. CDR3 nucleotide sequence: TGTGCCAGCAGCCAAGGGAGCTGGGAGGGGGCGAACGAGCAGTACTTC.

The V call is TRBV18, the J call TRBJ1-4; the D gene is possibly TRBD1 (5 bases). The CDR3 runs 16 residues. Germline loops: CDR1 KGHSH, CDR2 LQKENI. V was cut by 3 bases and J by 4 bases, with 15 bases left in between. CDR3 residues: CASSPYGHGLNEKLFF. The CDR3 nucleotides are TGTGCCAGCTCACCTTACGGACACGGGCTTAATGAAAAACTGTTTTTT.

The chain uses TRBV18 and TRBJ2-1; D perhaps matches TRBD1 (6 bases). The V end lost 3 bases, the J end lost 6 bases, and 12 bases lay between the germline ends. CDR3 length: 14 residues. Germline CDR1 and CDR2: KGHSH and LQKENI. CDR3 region: CASSPDGGLNEQFF. DNA of the CDR3: TGTGCCAGCTCACCCGATGGGGGCCTCAATGAGCAGTTCTTC.

The chain carries TRBV7-2 and TRBJ2-7; 10 nucleotides align to TRBD2. From germline, CDR1 is SGHTA and CDR2 FQGNSA. The CDR3 loop spans 18 amino acids. After removal of 1 base from V and 4 bases from J, the junction contained 13 bases not matched to a gene. The CDR3 loop reads CASSLVFTGLATGYEQYF. The CDR3 DNA follows: TGTGCCAGCAGCTTAGTTTTTACGGGACTAGCGACAGGTTACGAGCAGTACTTC.

This clone has a single count. This chain links TRBV4-1 with TRBJ1-3; tentatively, D is TRBD1 (5 bases). V was cut by 0 bases and J by 0 bases, with 12 bases left in between. CDR1 and CDR2 from the germline V gene are MGHRA and YSYEKL. This CDR3 region has 17 residues. The CDR3 region is CASSQDYRRGSGNTIYF. DNA for the CDR3: TGCGCCAGCAGCCAAGATTATAGAAGGGGCTCTGGAAACACCATATATTTT.

The count of this clone is one. This chain connects TRBV5-1 to TRBJ2-3; 8 bases match TRBD2. With V trimmed by 0 bases and J by 2 bases, 5 bases remained unmatched. CDR3 size: 16 residues. CDR1 and CDR2 (germline): SGHRS, YFSETQ. CDR3 in DNA: TGCGCCAGCAGCTTGGCCACGGGAGGGTACACAGATACGCAGTATTTT. This gives the protein CASSLATGGYTDTQYF.

The chain employs TRBV7-2 and TRBJ1-3; TRBD1 might be the D (5 bases). The CDR3 is 15 residues long. Trimming left V 2 bases short and J 0 bases short, with 8 bases between. CDR1 SGHTA and CDR2 FQGNSA come from the germline V gene. The CDR3 loop is CASSLSRGSGNTIYF. The CDR3 bases are TGTGCCAGCAGCTTATCGAGGGGCTCTGGAAACACCATATATTTT.

The CDR3 coding sequence is TGTGCCAGCAGCGTAAGGCATAGCGGGAGCAGTGGCACCGGGGAGCTGTTTTTT. Its translation is CASSVRHSGSSGTGELFF. The chain recombines TRBV9 with TRBJ2-2; 9 nucleotides agree with TRBD2. From germline, CDR1 is SGDLS and CDR2 YYNGEE. V lost 1 base, J lost 4 bases, and 11 bases stayed unmatched. The CDR3 has 18 amino acids.